The clone carrying this T cell receptor (beta chain) was seen at least ten times. The data originate from a study of T-cell reconstitution after alpha-beta-depleted transplantation in children. Unique molecular identifiers tagged the TCRbeta library. MiXCR, applied by TCRdb to the PCR reads, yields one record per CDR3 protein. The sample yields about 240,000 distinct CDR3 sequences, about 11% seen once. The CDR3 loop spans 16 amino acids. Germline loops: CDR1 DFQATT, CDR2 SNEGSKA (reference sequence). Unmatched junction bases numbered 10, after V lost 1 base and J lost 5 bases. This sample comprised PBMCs from the stem cell graft donor, obtained from the stem cell graft. The chain carries TRBV20-1 and TRBJ1-2; TRBD1 matches at 10 bases. The receptor's source is a human donor who donated a stem cell graft to a child with acute lymphoblastic leukemia. CDR3 nucleotides: TGCAGTGCTAGAGGCCGAGGACAGGGGGGAAGTTATGGCTACACCTTC. Protein product: CSARGRGQGGSYGYTF.